The entry below describes one T cell receptor (beta chain). Seattle's cohort entered during active infection and was followed longitudinally. The data derive from a study of blood T cell repertoires in COVID-19. The overall study: There were acute and convalescent COVID-19 samples, and they came from the United States, Italy and Spain. T cells, B-cell-depleted T cells, or PBMCs provided the cDNA or gDNA that served as material.

How the authors handled the data: The authors estimated nucleated cell counts from reference gene primer amplification. TCRdb's copy holds only in-frame clones and misses some; the assay was immunoSEQ multiplex PCR. V and J calls and clone size are as listed in that table; D and trimming were resolved from the DNA. The table includes 390,000 or so clones, around 87% detected once. The CDR3 consists of 16 residues. Unmatched junction bases numbered 9, after V lost 4 bases and J lost 1 base. Germline-derived CDR1 and CDR2 are MNHEY and SVGEGT. The receptor's source is a woman aged 25 to 39 with COVID-19, enrolled during active disease. V is TRBV6-2 or TRBV6-3 and J is TRBJ2-5; 7 bases align to TRBD1. The specimen sequenced was peripheral blood. The CDR3 protein is CASSLLGGKFQETQYF. The CDR3 coding sequence is TGTGCCAGCAGTTTATTAGGGGGCAAGTTCCAAGAGACCCAGTACTTC.